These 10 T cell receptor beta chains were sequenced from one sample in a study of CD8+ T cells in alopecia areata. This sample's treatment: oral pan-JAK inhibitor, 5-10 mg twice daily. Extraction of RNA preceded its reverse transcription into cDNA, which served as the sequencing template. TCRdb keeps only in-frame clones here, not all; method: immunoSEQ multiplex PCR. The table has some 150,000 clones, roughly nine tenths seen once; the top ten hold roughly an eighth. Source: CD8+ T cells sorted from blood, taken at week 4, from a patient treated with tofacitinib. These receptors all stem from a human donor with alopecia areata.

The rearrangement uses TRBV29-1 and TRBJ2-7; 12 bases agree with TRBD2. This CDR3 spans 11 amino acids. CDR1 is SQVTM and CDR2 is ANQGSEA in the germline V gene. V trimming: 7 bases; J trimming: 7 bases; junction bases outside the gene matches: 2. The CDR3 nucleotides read TGCAGCGGACTAGCGGGGGTAGAGCAGTACTTC. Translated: CSGLAGVEQYF.

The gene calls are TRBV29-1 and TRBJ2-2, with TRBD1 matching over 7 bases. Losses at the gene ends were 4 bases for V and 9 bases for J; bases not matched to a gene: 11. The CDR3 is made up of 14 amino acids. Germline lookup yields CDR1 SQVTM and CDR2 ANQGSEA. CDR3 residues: CSVGSGQEDRELFF. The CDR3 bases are TGCAGCGTTGGTTCTGGACAGGAGGACAGGGAGCTGTTTTTT.

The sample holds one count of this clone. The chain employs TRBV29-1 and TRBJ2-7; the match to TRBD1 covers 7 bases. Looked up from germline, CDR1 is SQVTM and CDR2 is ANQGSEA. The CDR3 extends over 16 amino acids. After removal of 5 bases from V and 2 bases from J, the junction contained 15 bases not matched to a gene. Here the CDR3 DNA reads TGCAGCGTTAGGGGCCAGCAAACAGGGGAAACCTACGAGCAGTACTTC. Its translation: CSVRGQQTGETYEQYF.

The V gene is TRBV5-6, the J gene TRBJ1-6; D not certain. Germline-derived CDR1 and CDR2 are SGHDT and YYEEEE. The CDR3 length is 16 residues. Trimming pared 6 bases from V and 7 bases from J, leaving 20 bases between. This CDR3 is CASTGSLGPMNSPLHF. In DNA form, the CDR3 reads TGTGCCAGCACCGGGTCCCTAGGACCGATGAATTCACCCCTCCACTTT.

CDR3: CATSLSSYNEQFF. In DNA form, the CDR3 reads TGTGCCACCTCGTTAAGCTCCTACAATGAGCAGTTCTTC. The J gene is TRBJ2-1, the V gene TRBV15, with D hard to call. Germline assignment: CDR1 LNHNV and CDR2 YYDKDF (reference sequence). Trimming removed 8 bases from V and 0 bases from J, with 8 bases in between. This CDR3 has 13 residues.

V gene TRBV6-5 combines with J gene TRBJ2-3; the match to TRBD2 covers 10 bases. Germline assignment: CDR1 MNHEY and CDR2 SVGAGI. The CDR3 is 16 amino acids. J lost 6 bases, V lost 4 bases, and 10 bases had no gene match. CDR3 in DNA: TGTGCCAGCAGTTCCCTAGCGGGAGCCGAACGGGATACGCAGTATTTT. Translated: CASSSLAGAERDTQYF.

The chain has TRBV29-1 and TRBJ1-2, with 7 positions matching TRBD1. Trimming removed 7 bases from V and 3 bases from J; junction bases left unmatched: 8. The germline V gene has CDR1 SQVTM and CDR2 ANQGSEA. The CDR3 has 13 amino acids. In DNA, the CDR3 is TGCAGCGCCACAGAAGGGACAGACTATGGCTACACCTTC. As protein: CSATEGTDYGYTF.

CDR3 coding DNA: TGCGCCAGCAGCCAAGAGACTAGCGGGAGACATGAGCAGTTCTTC. Its translation is CASSQETSGRHEQFF. The V and J genes are TRBV4-1 and TRBJ2-1; 12 bases fit TRBD2. CDR1 and CDR2 (germline): MGHRA, YSYEKL. With 0 bases clipped from V and 8 bases from J, the junction kept 2 bases outside the gene matches. This CDR3 has 15 amino acids.

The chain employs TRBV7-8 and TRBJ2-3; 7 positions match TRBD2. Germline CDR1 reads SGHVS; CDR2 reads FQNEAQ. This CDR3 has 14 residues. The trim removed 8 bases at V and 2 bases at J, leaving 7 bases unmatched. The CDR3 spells CASEGGRFTDTQYF. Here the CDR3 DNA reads TGTGCCAGCGAGGGAGGGAGATTCACAGATACGCAGTATTTT. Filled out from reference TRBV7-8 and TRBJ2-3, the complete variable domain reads GAGVSQSPRYKVAKRGQDVALRCDPISGHVSLFWYQQALGQGPEFLTYFQNEAQLDKSGLPSDRFFAERPEGSVSTLKIQRTQQEDSAVYLCASEGGRFTDTQYFGPGTRLTVL.

CDR3 in amino acids: CASSLAGTDTQYF. The CDR3 DNA sequence: TGCGCCAGCAGTCTAGCGGGAACAGATACGCAGTATTTT. The J gene is TRBJ2-3, the V gene TRBV4-1, with 9 bases that match TRBD2. The CDR3 loop spans 13 amino acids. V trimming: 6 bases; J trimming: 3 bases; junction bases outside the gene matches: 1. CDR1 MGHRA and CDR2 YSYEKL come from the germline V gene.